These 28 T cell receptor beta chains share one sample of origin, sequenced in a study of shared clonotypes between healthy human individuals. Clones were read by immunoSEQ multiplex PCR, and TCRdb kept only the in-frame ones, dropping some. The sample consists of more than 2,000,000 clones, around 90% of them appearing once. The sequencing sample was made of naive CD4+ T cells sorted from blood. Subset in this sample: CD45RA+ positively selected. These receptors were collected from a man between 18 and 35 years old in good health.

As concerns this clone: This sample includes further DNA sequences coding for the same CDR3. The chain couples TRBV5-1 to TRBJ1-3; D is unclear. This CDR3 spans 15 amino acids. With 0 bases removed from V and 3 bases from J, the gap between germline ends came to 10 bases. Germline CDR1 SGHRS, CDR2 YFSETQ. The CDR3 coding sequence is TGCGCCAGCAGCTTGGACCCGGGGAATGGAAACACCATATATTTT. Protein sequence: CASSLDPGNGNTIYF.

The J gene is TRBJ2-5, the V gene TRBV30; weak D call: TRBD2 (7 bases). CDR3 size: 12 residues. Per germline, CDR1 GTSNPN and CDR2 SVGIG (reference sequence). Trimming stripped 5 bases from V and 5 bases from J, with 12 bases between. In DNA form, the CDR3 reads TGTGCCTGGGGGGGGGCGGGGGAGACCCAGTACTTC. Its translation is CAWGGAGETQYF.

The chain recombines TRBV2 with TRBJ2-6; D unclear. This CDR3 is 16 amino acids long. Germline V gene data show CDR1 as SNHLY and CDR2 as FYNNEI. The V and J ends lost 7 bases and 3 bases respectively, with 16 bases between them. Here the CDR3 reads CASTERVAGGANVLTF. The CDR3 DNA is TGTGCCAGCACCGAACGGGTAGCTGGTGGGGCCAACGTCCTGACTTTC.

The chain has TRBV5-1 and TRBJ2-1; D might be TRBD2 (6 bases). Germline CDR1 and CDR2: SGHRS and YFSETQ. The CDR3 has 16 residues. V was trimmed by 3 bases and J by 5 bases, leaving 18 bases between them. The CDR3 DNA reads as TGCGCCAGCAGCTCGGGGACTCCTACCTATAACAATGAGCAGTTCTTC. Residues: CASSSGTPTYNNEQFF.

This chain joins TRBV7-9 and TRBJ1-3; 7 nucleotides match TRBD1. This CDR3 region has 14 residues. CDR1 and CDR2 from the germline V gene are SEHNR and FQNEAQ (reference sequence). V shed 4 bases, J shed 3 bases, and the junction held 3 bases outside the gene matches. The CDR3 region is CASSSTGFGNTIYF. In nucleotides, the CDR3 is TGTGCCAGCAGCTCGACAGGGTTTGGAAACACCATATATTTT.

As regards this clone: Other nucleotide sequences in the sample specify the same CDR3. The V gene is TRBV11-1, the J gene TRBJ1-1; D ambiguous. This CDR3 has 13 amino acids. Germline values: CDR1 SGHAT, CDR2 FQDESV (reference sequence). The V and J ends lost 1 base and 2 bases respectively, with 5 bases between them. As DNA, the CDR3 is TGTGCCAGCAGCTTAGGACTTAACACTGAAGCTTTCTTT. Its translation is CASSLGLNTEAFF.

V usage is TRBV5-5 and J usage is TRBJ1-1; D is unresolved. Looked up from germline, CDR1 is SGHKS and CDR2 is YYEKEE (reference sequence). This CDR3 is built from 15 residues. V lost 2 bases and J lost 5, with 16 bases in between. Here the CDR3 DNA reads TGTGCCAGCAGCTTTACGCGGGCGGGGTGGACTGAAGCTTTCTTT. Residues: CASSFTRAGWTEAFF.

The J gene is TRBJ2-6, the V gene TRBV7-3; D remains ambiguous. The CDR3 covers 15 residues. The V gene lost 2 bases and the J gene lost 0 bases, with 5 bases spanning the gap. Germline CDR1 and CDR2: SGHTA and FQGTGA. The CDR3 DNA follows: TGTGCCAGCAGCTTACGCCCCTCTGGGGCCAACGTCCTGACTTTC. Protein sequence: CASSLRPSGANVLTF.

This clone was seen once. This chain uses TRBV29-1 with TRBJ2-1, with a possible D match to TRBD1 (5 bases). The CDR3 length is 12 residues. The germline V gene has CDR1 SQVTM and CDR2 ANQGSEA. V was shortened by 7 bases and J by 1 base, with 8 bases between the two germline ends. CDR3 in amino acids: CSGTQSYNEQFF. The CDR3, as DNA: TGCAGCGGGACACAATCCTACAATGAGCAGTTCTTC.

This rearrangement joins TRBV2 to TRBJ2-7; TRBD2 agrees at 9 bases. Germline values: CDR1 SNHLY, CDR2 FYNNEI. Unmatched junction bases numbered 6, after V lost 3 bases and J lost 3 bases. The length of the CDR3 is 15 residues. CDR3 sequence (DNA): TGTGCCAGCAGTGAGGGGCTAGCGGGATTCTACGAGCAGTACTTC. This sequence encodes CASSEGLAGFYEQYF.

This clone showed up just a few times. The chain's CDR3 is CASKSVTNTGELFF. DNA for the CDR3: TGTGCCAGCAAGAGCGTCACGAACACCGGGGAGCTGTTTTTT. The rearrangement links TRBV6-5 to TRBJ2-2; the D is unclear. The V end was cut by 7 bases, the J end by 0 bases, with 9 bases between. CDR1 MNHEY and CDR2 SVGAGI come from the germline V gene. This CDR3 spans 14 amino acids.

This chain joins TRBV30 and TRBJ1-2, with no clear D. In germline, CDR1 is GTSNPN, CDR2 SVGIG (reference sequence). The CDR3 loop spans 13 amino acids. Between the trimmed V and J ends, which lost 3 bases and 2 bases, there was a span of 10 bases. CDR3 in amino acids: CAWSEYKNYGYTF. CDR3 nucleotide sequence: TGTGCCTGGAGCGAATACAAGAACTATGGCTACACCTTC. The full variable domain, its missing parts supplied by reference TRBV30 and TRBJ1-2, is SQTIHQWPATLVQPVGSPLSLECTVEGTSNPNLYWYRQAAGRGLQLLFYSVGIGQISSEVPQNLSASRPQDRQFILSSKKLLLSDSGFYLCAWSEYKNYGYTFGSGTRLTVV.

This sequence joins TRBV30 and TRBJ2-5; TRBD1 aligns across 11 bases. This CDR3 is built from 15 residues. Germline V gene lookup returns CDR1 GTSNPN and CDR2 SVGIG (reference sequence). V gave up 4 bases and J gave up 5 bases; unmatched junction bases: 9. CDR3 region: CAWTIRTGGPETQYF. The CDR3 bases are TGTGCCTGGACTATTAGGACAGGGGGCCCCGAGACCCAGTACTTC.

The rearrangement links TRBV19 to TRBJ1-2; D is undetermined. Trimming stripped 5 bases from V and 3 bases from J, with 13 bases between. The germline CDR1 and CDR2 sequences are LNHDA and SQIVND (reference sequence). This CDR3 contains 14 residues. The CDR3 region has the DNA TGTGCCAGTAGTCCCAGAGAGCCTCACTATGGCTACACCTTC. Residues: CASSPREPHYGYTF.

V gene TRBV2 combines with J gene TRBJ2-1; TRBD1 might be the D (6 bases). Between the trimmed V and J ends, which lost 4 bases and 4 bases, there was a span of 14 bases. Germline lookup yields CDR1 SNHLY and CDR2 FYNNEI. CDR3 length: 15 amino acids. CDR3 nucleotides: TGTGCCAGCAGTGGGGGGCAACCAGGGTACAATGAGCAGTTCTTC. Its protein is CASSGGQPGYNEQFF.

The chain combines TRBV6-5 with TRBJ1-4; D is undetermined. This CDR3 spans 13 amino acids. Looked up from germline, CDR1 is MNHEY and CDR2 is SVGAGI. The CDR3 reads CATRTPSVEKLFF. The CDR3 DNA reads TGTGCAACCAGGACCCCATCGGTTGAAAAACTGTTTTTT.

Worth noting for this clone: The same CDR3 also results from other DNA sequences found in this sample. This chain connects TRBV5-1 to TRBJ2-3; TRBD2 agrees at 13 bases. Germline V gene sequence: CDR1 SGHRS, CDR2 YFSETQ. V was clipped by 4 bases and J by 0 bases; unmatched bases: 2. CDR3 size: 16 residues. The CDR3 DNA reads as TGCGCCAGCAGCCTGGGACTAGCGGGGAGCACAGATACGCAGTATTTT. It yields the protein CASSLGLAGSTDTQYF.

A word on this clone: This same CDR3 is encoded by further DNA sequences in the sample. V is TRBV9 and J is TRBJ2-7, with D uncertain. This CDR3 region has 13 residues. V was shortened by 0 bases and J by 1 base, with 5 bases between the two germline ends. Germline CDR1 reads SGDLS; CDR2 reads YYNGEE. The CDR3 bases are TGTGCCAGCAGCGTAGGTCAGTCCTACGAGCAGTACTTC. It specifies CASSVGQSYEQYF.

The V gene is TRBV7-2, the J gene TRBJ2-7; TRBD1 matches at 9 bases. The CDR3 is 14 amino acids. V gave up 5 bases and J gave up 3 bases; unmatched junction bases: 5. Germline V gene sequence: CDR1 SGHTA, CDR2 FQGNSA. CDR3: CASSNLDRGYEQYF. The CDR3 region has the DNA TGTGCCAGCAGCAACTTGGACAGGGGCTACGAGCAGTACTTC. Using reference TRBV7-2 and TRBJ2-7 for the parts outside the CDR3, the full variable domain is GAGVSQSPSNKVTEKGKDVELRCDPISGHTALYWYRQSLGQGLEFLIYFQGNSAPDKSGLPSDRFSAERTGGSVSTLTIQRTQQEDSAVYLCASSNLDRGYEQYFGPGTRLTVT.

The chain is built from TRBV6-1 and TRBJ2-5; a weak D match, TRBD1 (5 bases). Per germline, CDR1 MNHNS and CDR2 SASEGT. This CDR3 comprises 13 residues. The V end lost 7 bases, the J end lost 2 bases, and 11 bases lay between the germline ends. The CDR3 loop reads CASTWGAQETQYF. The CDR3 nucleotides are TGTGCCAGCACGTGGGGCGCACAAGAGACCCAGTACTTC.

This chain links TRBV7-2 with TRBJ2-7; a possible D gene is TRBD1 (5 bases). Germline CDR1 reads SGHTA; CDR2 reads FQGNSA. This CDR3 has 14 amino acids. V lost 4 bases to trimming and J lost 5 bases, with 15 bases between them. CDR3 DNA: TGTGCCAGCAGCTGGGGCCGGGCAGGGCACGAGCAGTACTTC. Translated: CASSWGRAGHEQYF.

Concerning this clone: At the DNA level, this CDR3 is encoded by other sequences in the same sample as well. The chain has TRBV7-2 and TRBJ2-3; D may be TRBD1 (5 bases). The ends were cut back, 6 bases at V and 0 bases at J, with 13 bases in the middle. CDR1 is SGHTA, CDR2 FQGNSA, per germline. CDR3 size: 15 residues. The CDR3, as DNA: TGTGCCAGCAGTCTCACAGGCTCGAGCACAGATACGCAGTATTTT. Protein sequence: CASSLTGSSTDTQYF.

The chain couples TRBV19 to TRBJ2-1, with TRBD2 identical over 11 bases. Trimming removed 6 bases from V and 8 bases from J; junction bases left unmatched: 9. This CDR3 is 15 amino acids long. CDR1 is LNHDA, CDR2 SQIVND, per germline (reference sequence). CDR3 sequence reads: CASSRQTSGIDEQFF. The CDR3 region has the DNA TGTGCCAGTAGCCGCCAGACTAGCGGGATCGATGAGCAGTTCTTC.

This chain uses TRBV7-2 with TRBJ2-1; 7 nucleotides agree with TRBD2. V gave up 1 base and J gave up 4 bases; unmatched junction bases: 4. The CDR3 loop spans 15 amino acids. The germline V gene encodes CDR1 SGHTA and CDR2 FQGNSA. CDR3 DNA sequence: TGTGCCAGCAGCTTAGGAGGGAGGGAATACAATGAGCAGTTCTTC. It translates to CASSLGGREYNEQFF. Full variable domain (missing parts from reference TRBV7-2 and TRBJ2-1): GAGVSQSPSNKVTEKGKDVELRCDPISGHTALYWYRQSLGQGLEFLIYFQGNSAPDKSGLPSDRFSAERTGGSVSTLTIQRTQQEDSAVYLCASSLGGREYNEQFFGPGTRLTVL.

The CDR3 loop is CASSGDRGSGNTIYF. The CDR3 DNA sequence: TGTGCCAGTAGTGGAGACAGGGGCTCTGGAAACACCATATATTTT. The chain couples TRBV19 to TRBJ1-3; 8 bases are a match to TRBD1. The length of the CDR3 is 15 residues. CDR1 LNHDA and CDR2 SQIVND come from the germline V gene (reference sequence). V was clipped by 5 bases and J by 0 bases; unmatched bases: 3. The entire variable domain, with the rest obtained from reference TRBV19 and TRBJ1-3, is as follows: DGGITQSPKYLFRKEGQNVTLSCEQNLNHDAMYWYRQDPGQGLRLIYYSQIVNDFQKGDIAEGYSVSREKKESFPLTVTSAQKNPTAFYLCASSGDRGSGNTIYFGEGSWLTVV.

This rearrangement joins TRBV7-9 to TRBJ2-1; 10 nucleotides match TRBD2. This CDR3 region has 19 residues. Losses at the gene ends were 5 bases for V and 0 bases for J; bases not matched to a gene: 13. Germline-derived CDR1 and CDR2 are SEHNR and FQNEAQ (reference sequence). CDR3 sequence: CASSARTSGAGPSYNEQFF. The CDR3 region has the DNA TGTGCCAGCAGCGCCAGGACTAGCGGAGCTGGGCCCTCCTACAATGAGCAGTTCTTC.

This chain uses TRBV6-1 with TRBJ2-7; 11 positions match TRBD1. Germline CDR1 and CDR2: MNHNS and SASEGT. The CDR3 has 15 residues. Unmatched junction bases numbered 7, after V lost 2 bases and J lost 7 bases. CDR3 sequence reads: CASSELGQGAREQYF. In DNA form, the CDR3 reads TGTGCCAGCAGTGAACTCGGACAGGGGGCTCGAGAGCAGTACTTC.

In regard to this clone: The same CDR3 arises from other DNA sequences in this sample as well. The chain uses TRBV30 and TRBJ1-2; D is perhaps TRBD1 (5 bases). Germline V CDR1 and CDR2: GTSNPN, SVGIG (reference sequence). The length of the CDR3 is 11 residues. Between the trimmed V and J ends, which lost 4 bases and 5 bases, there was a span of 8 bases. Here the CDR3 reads CAWTGTYGYTF. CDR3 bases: TGTGCCTGGACAGGGACTTATGGCTACACCTTC.